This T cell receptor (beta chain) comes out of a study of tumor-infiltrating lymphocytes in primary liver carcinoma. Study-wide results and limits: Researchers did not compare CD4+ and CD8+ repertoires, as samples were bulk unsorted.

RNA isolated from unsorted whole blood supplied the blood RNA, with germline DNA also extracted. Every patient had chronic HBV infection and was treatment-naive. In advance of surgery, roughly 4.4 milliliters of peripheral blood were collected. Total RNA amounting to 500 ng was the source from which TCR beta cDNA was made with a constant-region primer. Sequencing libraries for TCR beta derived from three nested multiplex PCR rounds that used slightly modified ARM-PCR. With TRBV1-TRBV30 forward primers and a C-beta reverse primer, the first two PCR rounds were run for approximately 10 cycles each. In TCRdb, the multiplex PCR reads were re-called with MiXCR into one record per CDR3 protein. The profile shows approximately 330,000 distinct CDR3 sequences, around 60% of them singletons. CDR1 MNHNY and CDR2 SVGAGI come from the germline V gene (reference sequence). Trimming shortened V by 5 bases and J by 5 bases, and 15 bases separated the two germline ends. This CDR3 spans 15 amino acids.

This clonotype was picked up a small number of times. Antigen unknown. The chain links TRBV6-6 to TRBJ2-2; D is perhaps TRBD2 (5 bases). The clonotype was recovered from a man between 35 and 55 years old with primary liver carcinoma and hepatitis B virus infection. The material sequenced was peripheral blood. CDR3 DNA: TGTGCCAGCAGTCTACAGAGGGTCGGAACCGGGGAGCTGTTTTTT. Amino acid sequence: CASSLQRVGTGELFF.